The sequence of this T cell receptor beta chain was determined in a study of T cells in tuberculosis (dated by TCRdb to 2016 to 2018). For context, the study as a whole: To characterize T cells specific for the mycobacterial lipid antigen glucose monomycolate (GMM), the study used CD1B tetramers together with high-throughput TCR immunosequencing. In a South African clinical cohort, IGRA-negative adolescents, IGRA-positive adolescents with latent tuberculosis and adults with active tuberculosis were compared, with nine to ten people in each group. Results and caveats for the whole study, not just this receptor: Clinical samples were chosen by availability of cryopreserved specimens, and active tuberculosis cases were adults while controls were adolescents. The smaller NN-distances were partly driven by shorter CDR3-alpha lengths in active tuberculosis patients, and the difference for TCR-beta did not reach statistical significance. Smaller mean NN-distances to GMM-specific TCRs were observed in active tuberculosis TCR-alpha repertoires than in IGRA-negative controls, suggesting clonal expansion of GMM-specific TCRs. An accuracy of more than 80% (AUROC 0.85 to 0.9) was reached by a classifier using the diverse GMM-specific repertoire, compared with about 70% accuracy when GEM motif frequencies were used.

The CDR3 sequence holds 14 residues, the cysteine and phenylalanine included. CDR3 DNA only is kept here, 42 bases in frame from base 1. For CDR1 and CDR2, the germline V gene (reference sequence) lists SEHNR and FQNEAQ. Clipping removes 3 bases from V and 7 bases from J, with 2 as the unmatched junction base count. The immunoSEQ multiplex PCR assay was used to generate TCR libraries, with TCR-beta and/or TCR-alpha/delta assays applied to each sample. The amplified TCR libraries were sequenced on the Illumina high-throughput platform. The published analysis was carried out like this. Clustering and dimensionality reduction were performed using pairwise TCRdist distances among GMM-specific receptors from ex vivo sorted or in vitro expanded T cells. The score assigned to each clinical repertoire was mean NN-distance, meaning the average TCRdist to the nearest 10% of tetramer-positive reference sequences. To compute GEM TCR motif frequency, the fraction of unique TCRs matching known GEM sequences by V/J usage and CDR3 length was calculated. Active tuberculosis was classified by linear discriminant analysis with leave-one-out cross-validation, implemented in scikit-learn. In TCRdb, the immuneACCESS table is reduced to in-frame sequences with V and J assigned. These tables do not hold every clone; where another copy was compared, an unresolved V gene accounts for under half, and the others remain unexplained. Clone size and the V and J calls come from that table; the DNA yielded D and trimming. For this sample the table gives nearly 35,000 clones, of which just over 90% were detected only once. Of the sample, around 2.2% falls within the top ten clones.

At study entry, a tuberculin skin test and the QuantiFERON-TB GOLD In-Tube IGRA were used to screen adolescents for latent tuberculosis infection. Immunosequencing of unsorted cryopreserved PBMC covered, on average, around 100,000 T cells per clinical donor. Eleven high schools in the Worcester region of the Western Cape, South Africa, served as enrollment sites for adolescents aged 12 to 18 years. Roughly 10 M. tuberculosis-infected adolescents and approximately ten uninfected adolescents were selected, with the two groups matched for age and sex. For the adolescents, PBMC were isolated by density centrifugation from freshly drawn heparinized blood and then cryopreserved. Comment on this clone: The antigen it binds to is not known. Base qualities are not at hand, and no much larger clone is one base apart.

In this chain, TRBV7-9 is recombined with TRBJ2-2, with 10 middle bases fitting TRBD2. Sequencing used PBMCs. The clonotype was recovered from a donor aged 10-29 years with latent tuberculosis or without tuberculosis infection. Here is the DNA: TGTGCCAGCAGCTTTCTAGCGGGAGTCGGGGAGCTGTTTTTT. Its amino acids are CASSFLAGVGELFF.